The 7 T cell receptor beta chains below come from one sample, sequenced in a study of T cell clones after liver transplantation (dated by TCRdb to about 2019). Receptors were amplified or captured by the immunoSEQ multiplex PCR assay. TCRdb holds this immuneACCESS table with in-frame rearrangements only. Some clones are missing; in checked studies, unresolved V genes explain under half, and the rest has no known cause. The sample profile shows around 120,000 clones; about nine tenths of them were found once. 0.83% of the sample is held by the ten biggest clonotypes. The source was CD4+ T cells from blood, collected 12 months after liver transplant. The receptor source for this set is a human patient who received a liver transplant. In transplant recipients, some T cells may be of donor rather than host origin.

V usage is TRBV5-1 and J usage is TRBJ1-2, with D perhaps matching TRBD1 (5 bases). Trimming stripped 3 bases from V and 6 bases from J, with 21 bases between. CDR3 length: 16 residues. Looked up from germline, CDR1 is SGHRS and CDR2 is YFSETQ. DNA of the CDR3: TGCGCCAGCAGCTCCGGGGGGGTTCGGAACTTTGATGGCTACACCTTC. The encoded protein is CASSSGGVRNFDGYTF.

The chain's CDR3 is CASSRQAGSIYEQYF. In DNA form, the CDR3 reads TGTGCCAGCAGCCGCCAGGCCGGGAGCATTTACGAGCAGTACTTC. The V gene is TRBV27, the J gene TRBJ2-7, with D perhaps TRBD2 (6 bases). The germline V gene has CDR1 MNHEY and CDR2 SMNVEV (reference sequence). This CDR3 has 15 amino acids. V lost 6 bases, J lost 4 bases, and 19 bases lay in between.

V usage is TRBV6-5 and J usage is TRBJ2-3; either TRBD1 or TRBD2 may supply D (5 bases each). Trimming removed 3 bases from V and 2 bases from J, with 9 bases in between. The germline CDR1 and CDR2 sequences are MNHEY and SVGAGI. The CDR3 runs 14 residues. CDR3 region: CASSYGTNTDTQYF. DNA of the CDR3: TGTGCCAGCAGTTATGGGACCAACACAGATACGCAGTATTTT.

The chain couples TRBV19 to TRBJ2-7; D not resolved. CDR1 is LNHDA, CDR2 SQIVND, per germline (reference sequence). Trimming removed 5 bases at V and 4 bases at J, with 15 bases between. The CDR3 totals 14 residues. The CDR3 sequence: CASSAAPGQYEQYF. CDR3 coding DNA: TGTGCCAGTAGTGCCGCCCCGGGTCAGTACGAGCAGTACTTC.

The chain is built from TRBV27 and TRBJ1-2; no firm D call. Germline V gene data show CDR1 as MNHEY and CDR2 as SMNVEV (reference sequence). The CDR3 extends over 13 amino acids. V gave up 5 bases and J gave up 5 bases, with 12 bases separating them. The CDR3 coding sequence is TGTGCCAGCAGTCCAGACGCTTGGTATGGCTACACCTTC. Protein: CASSPDAWYGYTF.

The chain is built from TRBV15 and TRBJ2-5; 8 bases line up with TRBD1. The CDR3 loop spans 16 amino acids. V lost 3 bases to trimming and J lost 5 bases; unmatched junction nucleotides: 11. Germline-derived CDR1 and CDR2 are LNHNV and YYDKDF (reference sequence). CDR3: CATSSKTGANVETQYF. The CDR3 DNA is TGTGCCACCAGCAGTAAGACAGGGGCCAACGTTGAGACCCAGTACTTC.

The V and J genes are TRBV5-1 and TRBJ2-3; a weak D match, TRBD1 (6 bases). Germline V gene sequence: CDR1 SGHRS, CDR2 YFSETQ. This CDR3 spans 15 amino acids. V lost 0 bases and J 0 bases, leaving 8 bases between the germline ends. The CDR3 sequence: CASSLAGASTDTQYF. CDR3 in DNA: TGCGCCAGCAGCTTGGCAGGGGCAAGCACAGATACGCAGTATTTT.